Reported below is one TCR beta chain. Its antigen is as yet unknown. The sample is drawn from a study of cytotoxic CD8 clonotypes in ibrutinib-treated CLL. Overall study context: The study included approximately 10 relapsed/refractory and more than 14 treatment-naive patients; 17 to 18 had IGHV unmutated disease. Study outcomes and limitations: Clonality was higher at baseline than in age-matched healthy donors and tracked circulating CD8+ T-cell counts. Sampling schedules were unmatched across sustained-remission and progressing patients. Public clonotypes showed up rarely, and on treatment they shrank or held steady.

Using immunoSEQ multiplex PCR, the repertoire was profiled, and TCRdb retains in-frame clones only, with some absent. Of fewer than 50,000 clones in the sample, about half were seen once. The CDR3 runs 15 residues. Germline CDR1 reads SNHLY; CDR2 reads FYNNEI. V was pared by 6 bases and J by 0 bases, with 3 bases of the junction left unmatched. Sequences were derived from PBMCs, sampled after 12 months of ibrutinib treatment. The receptor was isolated from a human donor with chronic lymphocytic leukemia. The chain carries TRBV2 and TRBJ2-7, with 12 bases matching TRBD2. CDR3 in amino acids: CASRPTSGSSYEQYF. In nucleotides, the CDR3 is TGTGCCAGCAGACCGACTAGCGGGAGCTCCTACGAGCAGTACTTC.